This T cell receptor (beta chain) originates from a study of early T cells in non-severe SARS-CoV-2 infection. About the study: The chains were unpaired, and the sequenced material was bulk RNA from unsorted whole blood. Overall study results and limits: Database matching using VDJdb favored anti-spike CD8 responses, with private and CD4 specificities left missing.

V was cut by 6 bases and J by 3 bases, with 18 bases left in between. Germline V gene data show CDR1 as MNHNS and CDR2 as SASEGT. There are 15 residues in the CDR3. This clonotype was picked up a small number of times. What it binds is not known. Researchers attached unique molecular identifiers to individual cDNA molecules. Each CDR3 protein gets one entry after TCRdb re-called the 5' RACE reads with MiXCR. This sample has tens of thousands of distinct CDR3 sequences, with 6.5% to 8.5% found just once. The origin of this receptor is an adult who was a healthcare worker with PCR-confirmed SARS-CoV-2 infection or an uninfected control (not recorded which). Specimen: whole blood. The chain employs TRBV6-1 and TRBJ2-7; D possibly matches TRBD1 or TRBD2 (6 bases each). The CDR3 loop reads CASSKPGGGGYEQYF. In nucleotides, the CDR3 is TGTGCCAGCAGCAAACCCGGGGGCGGCGGCTACGAGCAGTACTTC.